Included here is one T cell receptor beta chain sequence, with context. The sample belongs to a study of blood T cell repertoires in COVID-19. Method: immunoSEQ multiplex PCR; TCRdb's copy keeps in-frame clones and lacks some. The sample holds about 59,000 clones, around 67% seen once. Germline lookup yields CDR1 MGHRA and CDR2 YSYEKL. This CDR3 is built from 17 residues. V lost 3 bases to trimming and J lost 8 bases; unmatched junction nucleotides: 13. This clonotype originated in a woman in her sixties or seventies with acute or convalescent COVID-19. The chain is built from TRBV4-1 and TRBJ2-2; 9 bases agree with TRBD2. What was sequenced was peripheral blood. The CDR3 coding sequence is TGCGCCAGCAGCCATTTAGCGGGGGCCCCCGAGGGGGGGGAGCTGTTTTTT. This gives the protein CASSHLAGAPEGGELFF.